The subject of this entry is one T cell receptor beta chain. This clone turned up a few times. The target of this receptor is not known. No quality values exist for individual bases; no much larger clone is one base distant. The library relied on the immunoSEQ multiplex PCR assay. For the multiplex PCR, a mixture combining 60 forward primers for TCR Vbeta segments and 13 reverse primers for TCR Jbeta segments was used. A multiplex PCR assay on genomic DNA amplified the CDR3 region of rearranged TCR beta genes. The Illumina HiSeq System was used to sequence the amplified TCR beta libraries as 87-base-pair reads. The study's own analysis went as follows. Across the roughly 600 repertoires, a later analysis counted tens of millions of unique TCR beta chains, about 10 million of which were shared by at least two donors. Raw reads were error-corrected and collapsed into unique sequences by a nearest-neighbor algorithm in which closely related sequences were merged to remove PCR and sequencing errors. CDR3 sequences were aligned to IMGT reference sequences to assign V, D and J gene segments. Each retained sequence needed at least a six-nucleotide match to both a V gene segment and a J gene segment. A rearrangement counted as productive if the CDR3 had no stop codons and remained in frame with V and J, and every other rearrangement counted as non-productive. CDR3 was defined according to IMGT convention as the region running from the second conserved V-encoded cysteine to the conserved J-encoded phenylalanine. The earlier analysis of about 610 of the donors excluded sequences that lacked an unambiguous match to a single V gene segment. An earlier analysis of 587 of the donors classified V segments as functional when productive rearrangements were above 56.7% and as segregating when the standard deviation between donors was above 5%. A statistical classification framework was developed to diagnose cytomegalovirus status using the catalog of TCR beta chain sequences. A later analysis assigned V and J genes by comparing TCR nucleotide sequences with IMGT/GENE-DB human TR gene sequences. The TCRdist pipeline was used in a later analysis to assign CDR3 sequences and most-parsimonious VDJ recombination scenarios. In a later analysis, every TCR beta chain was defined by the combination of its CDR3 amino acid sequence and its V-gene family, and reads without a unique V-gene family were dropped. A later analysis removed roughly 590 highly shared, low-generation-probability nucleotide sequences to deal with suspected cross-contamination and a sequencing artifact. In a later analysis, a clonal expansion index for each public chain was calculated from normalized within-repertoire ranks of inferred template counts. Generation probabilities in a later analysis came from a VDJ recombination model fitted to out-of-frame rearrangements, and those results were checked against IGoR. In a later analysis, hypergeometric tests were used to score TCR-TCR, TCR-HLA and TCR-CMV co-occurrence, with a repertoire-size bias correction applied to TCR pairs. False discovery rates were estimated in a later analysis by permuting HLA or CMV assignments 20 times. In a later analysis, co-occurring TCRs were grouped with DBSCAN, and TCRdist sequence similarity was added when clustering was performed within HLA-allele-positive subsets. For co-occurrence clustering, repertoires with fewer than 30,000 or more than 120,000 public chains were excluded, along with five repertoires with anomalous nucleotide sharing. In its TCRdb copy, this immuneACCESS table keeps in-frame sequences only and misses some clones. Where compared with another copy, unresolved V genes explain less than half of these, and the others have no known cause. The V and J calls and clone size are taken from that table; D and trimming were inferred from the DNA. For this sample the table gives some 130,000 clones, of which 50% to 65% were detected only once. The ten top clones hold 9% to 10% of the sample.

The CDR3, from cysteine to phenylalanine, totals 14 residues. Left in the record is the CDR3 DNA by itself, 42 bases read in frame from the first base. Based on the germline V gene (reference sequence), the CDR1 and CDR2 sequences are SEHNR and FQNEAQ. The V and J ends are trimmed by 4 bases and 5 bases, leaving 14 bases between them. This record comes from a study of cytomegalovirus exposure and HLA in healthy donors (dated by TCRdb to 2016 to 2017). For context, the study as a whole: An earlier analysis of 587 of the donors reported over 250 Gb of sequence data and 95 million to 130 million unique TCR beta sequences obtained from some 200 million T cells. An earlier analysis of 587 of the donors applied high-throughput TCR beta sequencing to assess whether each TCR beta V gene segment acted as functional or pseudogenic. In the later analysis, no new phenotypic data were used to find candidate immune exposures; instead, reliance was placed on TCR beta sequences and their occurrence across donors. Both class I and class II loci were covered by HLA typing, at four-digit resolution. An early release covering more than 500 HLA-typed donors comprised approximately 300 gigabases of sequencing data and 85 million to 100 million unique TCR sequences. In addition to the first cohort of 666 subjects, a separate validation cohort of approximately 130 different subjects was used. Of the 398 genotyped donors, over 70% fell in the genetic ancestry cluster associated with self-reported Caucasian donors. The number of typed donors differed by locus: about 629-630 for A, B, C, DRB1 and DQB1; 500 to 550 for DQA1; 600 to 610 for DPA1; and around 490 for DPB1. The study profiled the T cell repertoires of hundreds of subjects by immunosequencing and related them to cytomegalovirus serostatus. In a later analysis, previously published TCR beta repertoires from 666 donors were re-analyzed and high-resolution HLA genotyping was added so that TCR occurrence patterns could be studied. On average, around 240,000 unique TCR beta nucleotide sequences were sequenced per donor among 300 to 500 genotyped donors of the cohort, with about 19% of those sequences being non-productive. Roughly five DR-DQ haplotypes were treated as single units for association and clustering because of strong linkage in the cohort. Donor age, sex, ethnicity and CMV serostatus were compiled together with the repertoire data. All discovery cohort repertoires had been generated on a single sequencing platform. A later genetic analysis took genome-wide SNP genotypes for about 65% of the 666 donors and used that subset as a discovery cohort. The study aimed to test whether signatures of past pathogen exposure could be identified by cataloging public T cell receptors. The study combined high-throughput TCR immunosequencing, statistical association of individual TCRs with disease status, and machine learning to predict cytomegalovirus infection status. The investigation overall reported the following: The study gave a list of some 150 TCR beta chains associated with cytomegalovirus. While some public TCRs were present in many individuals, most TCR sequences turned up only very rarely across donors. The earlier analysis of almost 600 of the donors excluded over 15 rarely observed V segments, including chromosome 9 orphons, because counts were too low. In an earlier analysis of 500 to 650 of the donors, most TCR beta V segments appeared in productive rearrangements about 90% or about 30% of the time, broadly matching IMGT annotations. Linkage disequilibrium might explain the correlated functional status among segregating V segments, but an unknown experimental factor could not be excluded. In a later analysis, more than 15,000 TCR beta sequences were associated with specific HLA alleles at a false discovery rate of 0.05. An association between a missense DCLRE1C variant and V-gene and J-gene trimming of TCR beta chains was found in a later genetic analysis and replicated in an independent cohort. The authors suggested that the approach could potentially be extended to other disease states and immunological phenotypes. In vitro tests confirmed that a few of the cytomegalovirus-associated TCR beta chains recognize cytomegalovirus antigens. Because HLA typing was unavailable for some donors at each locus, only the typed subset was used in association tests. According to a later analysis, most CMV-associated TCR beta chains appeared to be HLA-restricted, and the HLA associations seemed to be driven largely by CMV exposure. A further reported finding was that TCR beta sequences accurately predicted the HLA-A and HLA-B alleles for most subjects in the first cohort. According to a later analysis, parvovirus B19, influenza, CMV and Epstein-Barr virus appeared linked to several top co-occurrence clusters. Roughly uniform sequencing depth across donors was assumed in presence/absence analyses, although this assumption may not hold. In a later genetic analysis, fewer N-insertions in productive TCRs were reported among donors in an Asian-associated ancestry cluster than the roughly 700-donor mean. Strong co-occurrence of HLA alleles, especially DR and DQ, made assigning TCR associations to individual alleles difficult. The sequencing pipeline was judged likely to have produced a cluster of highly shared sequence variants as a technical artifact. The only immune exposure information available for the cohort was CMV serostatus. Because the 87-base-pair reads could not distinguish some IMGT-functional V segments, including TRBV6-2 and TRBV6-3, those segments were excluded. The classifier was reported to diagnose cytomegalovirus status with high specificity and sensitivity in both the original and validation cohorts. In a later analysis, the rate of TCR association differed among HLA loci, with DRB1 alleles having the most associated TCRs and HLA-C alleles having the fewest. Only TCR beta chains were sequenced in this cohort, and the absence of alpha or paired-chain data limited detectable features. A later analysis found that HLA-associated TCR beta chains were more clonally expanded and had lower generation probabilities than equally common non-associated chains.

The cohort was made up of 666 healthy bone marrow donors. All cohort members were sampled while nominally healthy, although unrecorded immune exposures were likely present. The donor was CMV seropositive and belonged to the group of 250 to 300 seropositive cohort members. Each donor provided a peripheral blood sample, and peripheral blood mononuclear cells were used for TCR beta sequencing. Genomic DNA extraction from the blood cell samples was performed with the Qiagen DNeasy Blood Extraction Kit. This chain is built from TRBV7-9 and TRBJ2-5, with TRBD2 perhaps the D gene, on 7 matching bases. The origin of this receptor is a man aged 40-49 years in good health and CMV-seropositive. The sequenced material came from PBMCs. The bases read TGTGCCAGCAGCTCGAGGGGGGGTCGGGAGACCCAGTACTTC. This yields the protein CASSSRGGRETQYF. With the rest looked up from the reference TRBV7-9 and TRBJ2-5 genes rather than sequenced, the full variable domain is DTGVSQNPRHKITKRGQNVTFRCDPISEHNRLYWYRQTLGQGPEFLTYFQNEAQLEKSRLLSDRFSAERPKGSFSTLEIQRTEQGDSAMYLCASSSRGGRETQYFGPGTRLLVL.